One sample yielded the 24 T cell receptor beta chains listed below, sequenced in a study of Ad26.COV2.S vaccination and SARS-CoV-2 variants. Clones were read by immunoSEQ multiplex PCR, and TCRdb kept only the in-frame ones, dropping some. The table lists hundreds of thousands of clones, around 89% of them singletons. Described treatment: some 19 received Ad26.COV2.S at low or high dose, single or two shots; about 5 received placebo; per-sample allocation not given. Collection of samples fell on day 63 after the first vaccine or placebo injection. Sequenced material: peripheral blood, taken in a trial of Ad26.COV2.S vaccine versus placebo. These receptors all stem from a person between 18 and 60 years old who received the Ad26.COV2.S COVID-19 vaccine or a placebo.

The chain recombines TRBV5-6 with TRBJ2-7, with 9 bases lining up with TRBD1. Germline CDR1 SGHDT, CDR2 YYEEEE. After removal of 0 bases from V and 0 bases from J, the junction contained 4 bases not matched to a gene. This CDR3 has 16 amino acids. The CDR3 loop reads CASSLAGTGHSYEQYF. Written as DNA, the CDR3 is TGTGCCAGCAGCTTGGCCGGGACAGGGCACTCCTACGAGCAGTACTTC. Combining the CDR3 with reference TRBV5-6 and TRBJ2-7 gives the whole variable domain DAGVTQSPTHLIKTRGQQVTLRCSPKSGHDTVSWYQQALGQGPQFIFQYYEEEERQRGNFPDRFSGHQFPNYSSELNVNALLLGDSALYLCASSLAGTGHSYEQYFGPGTRLTVT.

V and J are TRBV19 and TRBJ1-4; D remains unclear. Trimming left V 5 bases short and J 4 bases short, with 5 bases between. The length of the CDR3 is 12 residues. The germline V gene has CDR1 LNHDA and CDR2 SQIVND (reference sequence). The CDR3 here is CASSPLNEKLFF. The CDR3 DNA follows: TGTGCCAGTAGTCCACTTAATGAAAAACTGTTTTTT.

This clone was counted a single time. V is TRBV3-1 (or the pseudogene TRBV3-2) and J is TRBJ1-1; D is uncertain. The CDR3 consists of 15 residues. V was clipped by 0 bases and J by 2 bases, with 10 bases between them. CDR1 and CDR2 from the germline V gene are LGHDT and YNNKEL (reference sequence). CDR3 in DNA: TGTGCCAGCAGCCAAGATGCGCGGGGTAACACTGAAGCTTTCTTT. Translated: CASSQDARGNTEAFF.

This chain links TRBV27 with TRBJ2-1; perhaps TRBD2 as D (6 bases). The CDR3 has 17 amino acids. Trimming cost V 4 bases and J 5 bases, with 21 bases left between them. CDR1 is MNHEY and CDR2 is SMNVEV in the germline V gene (reference sequence). In DNA, the CDR3 is TGTGCCAGCAGTTCGAGACTAGTTCTCGGGTTACACAATGAGCAGTTCTTC. This codes for CASSSRLVLGLHNEQFF.

This clone came up once. The genes are TRBV29-1 and TRBJ1-1; unclear D gene. V lost 6 bases, J lost 8 bases, and 13 bases lay in between. Germline V gene data show CDR1 as SQVTM and CDR2 as ANQGSEA. CDR3 size: 11 residues. This chain's CDR3 is CSVPTGGEAFF. The CDR3 region has the DNA TGCAGCGTACCAACCGGAGGAGAAGCTTTCTTT.

This chain connects TRBV27 to TRBJ1-2; 10 bases match TRBD1. The germline V gene encodes CDR1 MNHEY and CDR2 SMNVEV (reference sequence). The ends lost 4 bases at V and 2 bases at J; junction bases unmatched: 4. CDR3 length equals 15 residues. Written as DNA, the CDR3 is TGTGCCAGCAGTTCTCGGACAGGGGGGAACTATGGCTACACCTTC. Its protein is CASSSRTGGNYGYTF.

The chain uses TRBV5-1 and TRBJ1-1; possibly TRBD1 for D (5 bases). Trimming took off 0 bases at V and 3 bases at J, with 12 bases between the two ends. Germline V CDR1 and CDR2: SGHRS, YFSETQ. CDR3 length equals 15 residues. The CDR3: CASSLVAGPDTEAFF. The CDR3 DNA sequence: TGCGCCAGCAGCTTGGTTGCAGGGCCCGACACTGAAGCTTTCTTT.

About this clone: Within the sample, other DNA sequences also encode this same CDR3. The chain carries TRBV7-2 and TRBJ2-1, with D perhaps TRBD1 (6 bases). V lost 3 bases and J lost 4, with 7 bases in between. This CDR3 is 13 amino acids long. The germline V gene has CDR1 SGHTA and CDR2 FQGNSA. CDR3 in amino acids: CASSFRGYNEQFF. Written as DNA, the CDR3 is TGTGCCAGCAGCTTCAGGGGTTACAATGAGCAGTTCTTC.

The chain couples TRBV7-8 to TRBJ2-7; TRBD1 might be the D (6 bases). Looked up from germline, CDR1 is SGHVS and CDR2 is FQNEAQ. V was clipped by 3 bases and J by 5 bases, with 14 bases between them. CDR3 size: 14 residues. The DNA of the CDR3 is TGTGCCAGCAGCTTTCTCGGACAGTTAAACGAGCAGTACTTC. It yields the protein CASSFLGQLNEQYF.

V is TRBV24-1 and J is TRBJ2-2; TRBD2 aligns across 8 bases. From germline, CDR1 is KGHDR and CDR2 SFDVKD. V was clipped by 12 bases and J by 5 bases; unmatched bases: 10. The CDR3 has 14 residues. The CDR3 DNA follows: TGTGCCGCCGGGGGGGGTTCGAGGACCGGGGAGCTGTTTTTT. This encodes CAAGGGSRTGELFF.

To note about this clone: Additional DNA sequences in this sample encode the identical CDR3. The CDR3: CASSVGSGGGTDTQYF. CDR3 nucleotide sequence: TGTGCCAGCAGCGTAGGTAGCGGGGGGGGCACAGATACGCAGTATTTT. The V gene is TRBV9, the J gene TRBJ2-3; 11 positions match TRBD2. Germline lookup yields CDR1 SGDLS and CDR2 YYNGEE. Losses at the gene ends were 0 bases for V and 1 base for J; bases not matched to a gene: 1. The CDR3 loop spans 16 amino acids.

The V gene is TRBV7-2, the J gene TRBJ2-7, with 7 bases that match TRBD1. Trimming removed 1 base from V and 2 bases from J; junction bases left unmatched: 2. This CDR3 contains 14 residues. Germline V CDR1 and CDR2: SGHTA, FQGNSA. The CDR3, as DNA: TGTGCCAGCAGCTTAGGGGACAGTCCCTACGAGCAGTACTTC. The encoded protein is CASSLGDSPYEQYF.

V usage is TRBV9 and J usage is TRBJ1-1; possible D gene TRBD1, 5 bases. CDR1 is SGDLS and CDR2 is YYNGEE in the germline V gene. V was cut by 4 bases and J by 1 base, with 11 bases left in between. This CDR3 is 14 amino acids long. CDR3 amino acids: CASSSRGRNTEAFF. CDR3 coding DNA: TGTGCCAGCAGCTCCCGGGGGAGGAACACTGAAGCTTTCTTT.

The chain links TRBV28 to TRBJ2-1, with D possibly being TRBD1 (5 bases). The CDR3 loop spans 14 amino acids. The V end lost 5 bases, the J end lost 1 base, and 9 bases lay between the germline ends. Per the germline V gene, CDR1 is MDHEN and CDR2 is SYDVKM. This CDR3 is CASSRRASYNEQFF. The CDR3 DNA reads TGTGCCAGCAGTCGCAGGGCGTCCTACAATGAGCAGTTCTTC.

The chain joins TRBV19 to TRBJ1-1; no clear D. This CDR3 contains 12 residues. CDR1 is LNHDA, CDR2 SQIVND, per germline (reference sequence). The V gene lost 10 bases and the J gene lost 5 bases, with 14 bases spanning the gap. DNA of the CDR3: TGTGCCACCATTAGGCGGGTTACTGAAGCTTTCTTT. This encodes CATIRRVTEAFF. Complete variable domain (other parts from reference TRBV19 and TRBJ1-1): DGGITQSPKYLFRKEGQNVTLSCEQNLNHDAMYWYRQDPGQGLRLIYYSQIVNDFQKGDIAEGYSVSREKKESFPLTVTSAQKNPTAFYLCATIRRVTEAFFGQGTRLTVV.

This chain links TRBV12-3 or TRBV12-4 with TRBJ2-7; the D gene is possibly TRBD1 (6 bases). The CDR3 is made up of 13 amino acids. The V end was cut by 6 bases, the J end by 3 bases, with 12 bases between. The CDR3 bases are TGTGCCAGCAGGGCAGGGGCCGACTACGAGCAGTACTTC. Protein product: CASRAGADYEQYF.

This clone was observed a single time. This chain links TRBV25-1 with TRBJ2-2; no definite D call. Germline values: CDR1 MGHDK, CDR2 SYGVNS. The CDR3 is made up of 14 amino acids. Trimming cost V 1 base and J 3 bases, with 6 bases left between them. CDR3 DNA: TGTGCCAGCAGTGAATTTGGCGACACCGGGGAGCTGTTTTTT. Its translation: CASSEFGDTGELFF.

The chain links TRBV7-6 to TRBJ1-1, with D perhaps matching TRBD1 (5 bases). The V gene's germline CDR1 is SGHVS and CDR2 FNYEAQ. The CDR3 loop spans 16 amino acids. Trimming removed 0 bases from V and 1 base from J, with 12 bases in between. The CDR3 region is CASSLAERDRNTEAFF. The CDR3 DNA follows: TGTGCCAGCAGCTTAGCGGAAAGGGACCGGAACACTGAAGCTTTCTTT. The full variable domain, its missing parts supplied by reference TRBV7-6 and TRBJ1-1, is GAGVSQSPRYKVTKRGQDVALRCDPISGHVSLYWYRQALGQGPEFLTYFNYEAQQDKSGLPNDRFSAERPEGSISTLTIQRTEQRDSAMYRCASSLAERDRNTEAFFGQGTRLTVV.

The chain joins TRBV27 to TRBJ2-2; D ambiguous. The germline V and J ends were trimmed by 5 bases and 1 base, with 14 bases remaining between them. The CDR3 is made up of 16 amino acids. Germline-derived CDR1 and CDR2 are MNHEY and SMNVEV (reference sequence). The CDR3 nucleotides read TGTGCCAGCAGTCGCCACCACACTAAGAACACCGGGGAGCTGTTTTTT. Protein sequence: CASSRHHTKNTGELFF.

The genes are TRBV28 and TRBJ2-5; 9 bases line up with TRBD2. The V segment lost 5 bases and the J segment 5 bases; nucleotides outside the gene matches: 9. This CDR3 has 15 residues. Germline V CDR1 and CDR2: MDHEN, SYDVKM. CDR3 bases: TGTGCCAGCAGTCCCCGCGGGGGGGGGACGGAGACCCAGTACTTC. It is translated as CASSPRGGGTETQYF.

This chain links TRBV5-4 with TRBJ2-7, with TRBD2 matching over 15 bases. The CDR3 spans 18 residues. Germline V gene lookup returns CDR1 SGHNT and CDR2 YYREEE (reference sequence). After removal of 4 bases from V and 3 bases from J, the junction contained 11 bases not matched to a gene. The CDR3 sequence is CASSLRGLAGGRFYEQYF. The CDR3 coding sequence is TGTGCCAGCAGCCTTAGGGGACTAGCGGGAGGAAGGTTCTACGAGCAGTACTTC.

The genes are TRBV9 and TRBJ2-7, with D possibly TRBD2 on 6 matching bases. Germline CDR1 reads SGDLS; CDR2 reads YYNGEE. The V and J ends lost 5 bases and 3 bases respectively, with 12 bases between them. The CDR3 has 13 residues. CDR3 bases: TGTGCCAGCAGTTGGGGGGACTTCTACGAGCAGTACTTC. The encoded protein is CASSWGDFYEQYF.

This clone was seen a single time. CDR3 DNA: TGTGCCAGCAGTCAACTAGCGGGGGGCACCGGGGAGCTGTTTTTT. Its protein is CASSQLAGGTGELFF. V usage is TRBV6-2 or TRBV6-3 and J usage is TRBJ2-2; 12 bases line up with TRBD2. This CDR3 is built from 15 residues. Per the germline V gene, CDR1 is MNHEY and CDR2 is SVGEGT. Losses at the gene ends were 5 bases for V and 4 bases for J; bases not matched to a gene: 2.

This rearrangement joins TRBV27 to TRBJ2-7; a possible D gene is TRBD2 (6 bases). The V gene lost 0 bases and the J gene lost 3 bases, with 9 bases spanning the gap. Germline V gene data show CDR1 as MNHEY and CDR2 as SMNVEV (reference sequence). This CDR3 contains 14 residues. The chain's CDR3 is CASSLSSAGYEQYF. CDR3 nucleotide sequence: TGTGCCAGCAGTTTATCGTCAGCGGGCTACGAGCAGTACTTC.